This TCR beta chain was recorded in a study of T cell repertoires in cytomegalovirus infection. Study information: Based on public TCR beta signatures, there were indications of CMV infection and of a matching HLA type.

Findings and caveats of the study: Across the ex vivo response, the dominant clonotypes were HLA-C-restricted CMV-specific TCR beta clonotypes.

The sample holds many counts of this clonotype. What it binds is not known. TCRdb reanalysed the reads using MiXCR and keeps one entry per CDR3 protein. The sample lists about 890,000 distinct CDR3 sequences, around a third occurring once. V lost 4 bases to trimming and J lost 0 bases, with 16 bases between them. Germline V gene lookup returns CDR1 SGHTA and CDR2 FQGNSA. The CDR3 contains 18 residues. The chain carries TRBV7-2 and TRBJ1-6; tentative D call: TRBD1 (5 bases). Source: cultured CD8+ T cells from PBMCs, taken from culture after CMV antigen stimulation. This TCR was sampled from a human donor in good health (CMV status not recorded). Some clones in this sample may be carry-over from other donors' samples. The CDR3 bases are TGTGCCAGCAGCTACCTTCTAGGGGCTAGCTCCTATAATTCACCCCTCCACTTT. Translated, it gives CASSYLLGASSYNSPLHF.